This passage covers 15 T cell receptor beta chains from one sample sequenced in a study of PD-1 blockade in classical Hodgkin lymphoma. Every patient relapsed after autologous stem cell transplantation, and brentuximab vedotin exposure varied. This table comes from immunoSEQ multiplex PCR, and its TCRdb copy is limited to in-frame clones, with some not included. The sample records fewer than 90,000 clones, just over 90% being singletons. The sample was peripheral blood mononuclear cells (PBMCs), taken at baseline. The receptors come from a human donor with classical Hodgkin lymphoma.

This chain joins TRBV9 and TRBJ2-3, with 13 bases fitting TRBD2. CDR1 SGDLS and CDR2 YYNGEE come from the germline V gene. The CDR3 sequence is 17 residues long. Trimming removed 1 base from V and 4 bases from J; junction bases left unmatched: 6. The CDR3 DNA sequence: TGTGCCAGCAGCGTACCAGGACTAGCGGGGGCCCCAGATACGCAGTATTTT. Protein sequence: CASSVPGLAGAPDTQYF.

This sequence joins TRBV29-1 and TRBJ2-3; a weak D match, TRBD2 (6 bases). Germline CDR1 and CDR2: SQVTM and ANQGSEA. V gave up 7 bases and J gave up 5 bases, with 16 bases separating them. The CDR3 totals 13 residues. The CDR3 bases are TGCAGCGGGTCGGGGGAATCTAGAGATACGCAGTATTTT. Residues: CSGSGESRDTQYF.

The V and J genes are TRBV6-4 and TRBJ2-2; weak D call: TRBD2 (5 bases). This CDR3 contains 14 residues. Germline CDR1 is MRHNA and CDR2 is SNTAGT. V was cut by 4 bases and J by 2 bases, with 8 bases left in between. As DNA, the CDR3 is TGTGCCAGCAGTGGACTATTCAACACCGGGGAGCTGTTTTTT. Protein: CASSGLFNTGELFF.

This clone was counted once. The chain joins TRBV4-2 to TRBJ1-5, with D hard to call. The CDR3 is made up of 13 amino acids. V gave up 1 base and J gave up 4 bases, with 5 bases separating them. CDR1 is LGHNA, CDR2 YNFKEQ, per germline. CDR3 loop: CASSQVGNQPQHF. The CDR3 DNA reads TGTGCCAGCAGCCAAGTAGGGAATCAGCCCCAGCATTTT.

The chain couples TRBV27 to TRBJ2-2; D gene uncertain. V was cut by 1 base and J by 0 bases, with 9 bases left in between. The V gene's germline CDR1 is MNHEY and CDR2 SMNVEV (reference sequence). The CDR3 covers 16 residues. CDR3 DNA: TGTGCCAGCAGTTTATTGGCAGCTACGAACACCGGGGAGCTGTTTTTT. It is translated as CASSLLAATNTGELFF.

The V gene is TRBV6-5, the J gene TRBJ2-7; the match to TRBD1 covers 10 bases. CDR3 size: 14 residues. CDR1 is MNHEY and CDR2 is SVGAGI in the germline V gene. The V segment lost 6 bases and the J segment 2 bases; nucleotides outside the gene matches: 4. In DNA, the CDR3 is TGTGCCAGCAGCTCCGGACAGGGGGCCTACGAGCAGTACTTC. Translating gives CASSSGQGAYEQYF.

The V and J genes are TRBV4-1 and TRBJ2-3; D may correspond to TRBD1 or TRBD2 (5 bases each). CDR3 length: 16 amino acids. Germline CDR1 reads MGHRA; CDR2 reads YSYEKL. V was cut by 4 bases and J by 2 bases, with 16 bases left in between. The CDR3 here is CASSRSRDVDTDTQYF. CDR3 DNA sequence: TGCGCCAGCAGCCGGAGCCGGGACGTCGACACAGATACGCAGTATTTT.

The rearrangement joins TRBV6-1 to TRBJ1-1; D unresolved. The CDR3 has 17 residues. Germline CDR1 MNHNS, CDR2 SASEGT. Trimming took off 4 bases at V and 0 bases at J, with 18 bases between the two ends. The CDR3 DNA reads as TGTGCCAGCAGTGCGGCCCCCGGGTCCCATTTGAACACTGAAGCTTTCTTT. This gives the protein CASSAAPGSHLNTEAFF.

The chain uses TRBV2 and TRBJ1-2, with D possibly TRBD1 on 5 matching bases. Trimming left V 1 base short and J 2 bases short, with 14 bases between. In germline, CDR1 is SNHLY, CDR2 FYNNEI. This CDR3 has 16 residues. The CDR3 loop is CASSEERTRINYGYTF. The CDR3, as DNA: TGTGCCAGCAGTGAAGAAAGGACAAGGATCAACTATGGCTACACCTTC.

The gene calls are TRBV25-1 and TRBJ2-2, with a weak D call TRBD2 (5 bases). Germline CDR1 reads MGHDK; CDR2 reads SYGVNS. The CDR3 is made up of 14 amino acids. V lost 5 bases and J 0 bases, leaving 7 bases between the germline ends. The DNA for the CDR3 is TGTGCCAGCAGTCCCGGGGCGAACACCGGGGAGCTGTTTTTT. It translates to CASSPGANTGELFF.

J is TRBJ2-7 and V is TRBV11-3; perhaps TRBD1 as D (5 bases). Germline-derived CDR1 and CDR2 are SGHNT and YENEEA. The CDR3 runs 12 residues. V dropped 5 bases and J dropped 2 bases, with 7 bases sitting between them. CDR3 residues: CASSGATYEQYF. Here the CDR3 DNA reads TGTGCCAGCAGCGGGGCTACCTACGAGCAGTACTTC.

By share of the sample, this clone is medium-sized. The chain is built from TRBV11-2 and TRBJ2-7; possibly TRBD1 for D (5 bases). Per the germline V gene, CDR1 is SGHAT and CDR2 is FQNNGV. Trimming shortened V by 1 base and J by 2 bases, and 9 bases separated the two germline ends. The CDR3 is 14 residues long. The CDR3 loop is CASSLGQIAYEQYF. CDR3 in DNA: TGTGCCAGCAGCTTAGGACAGATAGCCTACGAGCAGTACTTC.

The CDR3 DNA sequence: TGTGCCAGCAGCCCACGTCAGCCCTATACGCAGTATTTT. Translated, it gives CASSPRQPYTQYF. The rearrangement uses TRBV11-2 and TRBJ2-3; no clear D gene. Per germline, CDR1 SGHAT and CDR2 FQNNGV. This CDR3 is built from 13 residues. V was cut by 5 bases and J by 7 bases, with 13 bases left in between. Variable domain in full (rest from reference TRBV11-2 and TRBJ2-3): EAGVAQSPRYKIIEKRQSVAFWCNPISGHATLYWYQQILGQGPKLLIQFQNNGVVDDSQLPKDRFSAERLKGVDSTLKIQPAKLEDSAVYLCASSPRQPYTQYFGPGTRLTVL.

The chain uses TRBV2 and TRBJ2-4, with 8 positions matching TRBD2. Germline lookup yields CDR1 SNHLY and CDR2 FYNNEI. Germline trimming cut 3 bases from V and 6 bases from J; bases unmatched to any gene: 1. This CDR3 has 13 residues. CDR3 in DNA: TGTGCCAGCAGTGATGCGGGAGGAAACATTCAGTACTTC. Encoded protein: CASSDAGGNIQYF.

The CDR3 protein is CASSGVGAPYGYTF. The CDR3 DNA reads TGTGCCAGCAGTGGGGTCGGGGCTCCATATGGCTACACCTTC. The gene calls are TRBV27 and TRBJ1-2; tentatively, D is TRBD1 (5 bases). The CDR3 is 14 residues long. V dropped 5 bases and J dropped 5 bases, with 15 bases sitting between them. Per the germline V gene, CDR1 is MNHEY and CDR2 is SMNVEV (reference sequence).